This entry lists 24 T cell receptor beta chains sequenced from one sample in a study of OX40 agonist ivuxolimab in advanced cancers. Clones were read by immunoSEQ multiplex PCR, and TCRdb kept only the in-frame ones, dropping some. The sample includes fewer than 75,000 clones, about 87% of them seen just once. This material consisted of CD4+ or CD8+ T cells sorted from blood, taken in a trial of the OX40 agonist ivuxolimab. The source is an adult with an advanced solid tumor such as melanoma, head and neck, liver or kidney cancer.

V usage is TRBV30 and J usage is TRBJ2-5, with D perhaps given as TRBD1 or TRBD2 (7 bases each). The length of the CDR3 is 13 residues. Trimming cost V 3 bases and J 4 bases, with 12 bases left between them. Germline V gene sequence: CDR1 GTSNPN, CDR2 SVGIG (reference sequence). CDR3 region: CAWRWEGAETQYF. CDR3 nucleotide sequence: TGTGCCTGGAGGTGGGAGGGGGCAGAGACCCAGTACTTC.

The rearrangement uses TRBV5-6 and TRBJ2-7; D remains unclear. CDR3 length: 14 amino acids. The germline CDR1 and CDR2 sequences are SGHDT and YYEEEE. With 4 bases removed from V and 2 bases from J, the gap between germline ends came to 13 bases. The CDR3 DNA sequence: TGTGCCAGCAGCCCGGAGACACAAACCTACGAGCAGTACTTC. Translated, it gives CASSPETQTYEQYF.

The gene calls are TRBV18 and TRBJ2-5; D call uncertain. Trimming stripped 6 bases from V and 2 bases from J, with 13 bases between. The CDR3 contains 14 residues. Germline V lookup: CDR1 KGHSH, CDR2 LQKENI. CDR3 nucleotides: TGTGCCAGCTCCCGACCGACCTTTCAAGAGACCCAGTACTTC. Protein product: CASSRPTFQETQYF.

V usage is TRBV2 and J usage is TRBJ1-1; D is unresolved. Trimming stripped 7 bases from V and 3 bases from J, with 9 bases between. Germline-derived CDR1 and CDR2 are SNHLY and FYNNEI. This CDR3 is built from 12 residues. As DNA, the CDR3 is TGTGCCAGCATGAGGGAGGACACTGAAGCTTTCTTT. The encoded protein is CASMREDTEAFF. Combining the CDR3 with reference TRBV2 and TRBJ1-1 gives the whole variable domain EPEVTQTPSHQVTQMGQEVILRCVPISNHLYFYWYRQILGQKVEFLVSFYNNEISEKSEIFDDQFSVERPDGSNFTLKIRSTKLEDSAMYFCASMREDTEAFFGQGTRLTVV.

The J gene is TRBJ2-1, the V gene TRBV9; no clear D. From germline, CDR1 is SGDLS and CDR2 YYNGEE. This CDR3 contains 15 residues. V was shortened by 0 bases and J by 3 bases, with 10 bases between the two germline ends. CDR3 protein: CASSVEGNFYNEQFF. In nucleotides, the CDR3 is TGTGCCAGCAGCGTAGAAGGAAACTTCTACAATGAGCAGTTCTTC.

This clone was detected only a few times. The gene calls are TRBV6-6 and TRBJ1-1; 7 positions match TRBD1. The length of the CDR3 is 14 residues. V shed 2 bases and J 3 bases; nucleotides not matched to a gene: 3. The germline CDR1 and CDR2 sequences are MNHNY and SVGAGI (reference sequence). The CDR3: CASSYDRAYTEAFF. DNA of the CDR3: TGTGCCAGCAGTTACGACAGGGCATACACTGAAGCTTTCTTT.

The rearrangement joins TRBV5-1 to TRBJ2-1, with 10 bases that match TRBD2. The V segment lost 4 bases and the J segment 0 bases; nucleotides outside the gene matches: 13. The CDR3 consists of 19 residues. The germline CDR1 and CDR2 sequences are SGHRS and YFSETQ. The CDR3 DNA is TGCGCCAGCAGCCTCCGAGGAAGCGGGAGGGCCATCTCCTACAATGAGCAGTTCTTC. It yields the protein CASSLRGSGRAISYNEQFF. Using reference TRBV5-1 and TRBJ2-1 for the parts outside the CDR3, the full variable domain is KAGVTQTPRYLIKTRGQQVTLSCSPISGHRSVSWYQQTPGQGLQFLFEYFSETQRNKGNFPGRFSGRQFSNSRSEMNVSTLELGDSALYLCASSLRGSGRAISYNEQFFGPGTRLTVL.

The rearrangement uses TRBV18 and TRBJ2-3; 8 bases are a match to TRBD2. Germline assignment: CDR1 KGHSH and CDR2 LQKENI. The CDR3 has 17 residues. J gave up 1 base and V 2 bases, and 8 bases lay outside the gene matches. The DNA for the CDR3 is TGTGCCAGCTCACCAAACTCGGCAGCGGGAGGCACAGATACGCAGTATTTT. Its protein product is CASSPNSAAGGTDTQYF.

The J gene is TRBJ2-3, the V gene TRBV27; 11 nucleotides match TRBD2. Germline CDR1 is MNHEY and CDR2 is SMNVEV (reference sequence). J gave up 6 bases and V 1 base, and 12 bases lay outside the gene matches. The CDR3 loop spans 18 amino acids. CDR3 coding DNA: TGTGCCAGCAGTTTATTCACTAGCGGGAGTCTTATCGCCGATACGCAGTATTTT. Translating gives CASSLFTSGSLIADTQYF.

The chain couples TRBV2 to TRBJ2-7; D is possibly TRBD2 (5 bases). Germline CDR1 and CDR2: SNHLY and FYNNEI. The CDR3 covers 12 residues. Trimming stripped 4 bases from V and 2 bases from J, with 6 bases between. CDR3 nucleotides: TGTGCCAGCAGTGGCGGGCCCTACGAGCAGTACTTC. Its translation: CASSGGPYEQYF.

With respect to this clone: Relative to the germline gene, one junction end is altered; a read error may explain this. The J gene is TRBJ1-2, the V gene TRBV30, with a tentative D call TRBD1 (5 bases). CDR3 size: 16 residues. The germline gives CDR1 GTSNPN, CDR2 SVGIG (reference sequence). The CDR3 protein is CAWSRGRTSLPSLTLF. Written as DNA, the CDR3 is TGTGCCTGGAGTCGGGGCAGGACCTCTCTCCCTTCGCTCACACTATTC.

This rearrangement joins TRBV28 to TRBJ1-2; D perhaps matches TRBD1 (5 bases). V lost 6 bases, J lost 4 bases, and 15 bases lay in between. The CDR3 is 14 amino acids. Germline V gene lookup returns CDR1 MDHEN and CDR2 SYDVKM. CDR3 nucleotides: TGTGCCAGCAGGGGGCCGGGACTCTTCTATGGCTACACCTTC. Its protein is CASRGPGLFYGYTF.

The DNA of the CDR3 is TGTGCCAGCAGTTTTCTGGCCGGGGAGCTGTTTTTT. Its translation: CASSFLAGELFF. J is TRBJ2-2 and V is TRBV27; D is ambiguous. The CDR3 spans 12 residues. Per the germline V gene, CDR1 is MNHEY and CDR2 is SMNVEV (reference sequence). V shed 3 bases and J shed 6 bases, with 5 bases lying between them.

The CDR3 here is CASSFARQTQYF. Written as DNA, the CDR3 is TGTGCCAGCAGCTTTGCTAGACAGACCCAGTACTTC. V is TRBV11-2 and J is TRBJ2-5; D unclear. Trimming removed 3 bases at V and 6 bases at J, with 8 bases between. The CDR3 is 12 residues long. Germline lookup yields CDR1 SGHAT and CDR2 FQNNGV.

The chain carries TRBV18 and TRBJ2-3, with D maybe TRBD2 (5 bases). CDR3 length equals 14 residues. The germline V gene encodes CDR1 KGHSH and CDR2 LQKENI. With 5 bases removed from V and 1 base from J, the gap between germline ends came to 10 bases. The CDR3 reads CASSAAAGTDTQYF. The CDR3 DNA reads TGTGCCAGCTCAGCCGCAGCGGGCACAGATACGCAGTATTTT.

CDR3 loop: CASSPRGYEQYF. CDR3 sequence (DNA): TGTGCCAGCAGCCCCAGGGGTTACGAGCAGTACTTC. This rearrangement joins TRBV5-5 to TRBJ2-7; D possibly corresponds to TRBD1 (6 bases). This CDR3 region has 12 residues. Looked up from germline, CDR1 is SGHKS and CDR2 is YYEKEE (reference sequence). The V end lost 4 bases, the J end lost 4 bases, and 9 bases lay between the germline ends.

The chain links TRBV10-3 to TRBJ2-7, with 13 bases aligning to TRBD2. The CDR3 is 11 residues long. Germline V gene lookup returns CDR1 ENHRY and CDR2 SYGVKD. Trimming removed 9 bases from V and 9 bases from J; junction bases left unmatched: 2. In nucleotides, the CDR3 is TGTGCCATAACTAGCGGGAGGGTGCAGTACTTC. Translation gives CAITSGRVQYF.

The V and J genes are TRBV6-1 and TRBJ2-2, with 7 bases matching TRBD1. V gave up 10 bases and J gave up 0 bases; unmatched junction bases: 8. The CDR3 contains 15 residues. Germline V CDR1 and CDR2: MNHNS, SASEGT. The CDR3 DNA is TGTGCCACCAACACCGGGACAGCGAACACCGGGGAGCTGTTTTTT. Its translation: CATNTGTANTGELFF.

This sequence joins TRBV18 and TRBJ1-5; TRBD1 matches at 7 bases. This CDR3 region has 15 residues. The J segment lost 2 bases and the V segment lost 5 bases, leaving 6 bases of the junction unmatched. The V gene's germline CDR1 is KGHSH and CDR2 LQKENI. DNA for the CDR3: TGTGCCAGCTCAACGACAGGGAGAGGCAATCAGCCCCAGCATTTT. Its protein product is CASSTTGRGNQPQHF.

This clone turned up a few times. This chain uses TRBV7-8 with TRBJ2-1, with TRBD2 identical over 9 bases. CDR3 length: 16 residues. Looked up from germline, CDR1 is SGHVS and CDR2 is FQNEAQ. The V segment lost 0 bases and the J segment 4 bases; nucleotides outside the gene matches: 4. The CDR3 DNA is TGTGCCAGCAGCTTAGCGGGCGGGAGGGGTTACAATGAGCAGTTCTTC. Its translation: CASSLAGGRGYNEQFF.

The V gene is TRBV28, the J gene TRBJ1-2, with D possibly TRBD1 on 5 matching bases. The CDR3 totals 12 residues. CDR1 is MDHEN and CDR2 is SYDVKM in the germline V gene. V gave up 7 bases and J gave up 7 bases, with 13 bases separating them. This CDR3 reads CASTPRGSGYTF. The CDR3 DNA is TGTGCCAGCACCCCTAGGGGCTCTGGCTACACCTTC.

This chain connects TRBV6-1 to TRBJ2-7, with a possible D match to TRBD1 (7 bases). The V and J ends lost 6 bases and 2 bases respectively, with 14 bases between them. Germline V CDR1 and CDR2: MNHNS, SASEGT. This CDR3 has 14 amino acids. DNA of the CDR3: TGTGCCAGCAGCATCGGAGGGGGCCCCTACGAGCAGTACTTC. It encodes CASSIGGGPYEQYF.

The chain joins TRBV5-6 to TRBJ2-3; TRBD1 agrees at 9 bases. The CDR3 has 15 amino acids. The germline V gene encodes CDR1 SGHDT and CDR2 YYEEEE. The V gene end was trimmed by 4 bases and the J gene end by 1 base; junction bases not matched to a gene: 4. CDR3 in amino acids: CASSLDRGGTDTQYF. The CDR3 DNA reads as TGTGCCAGCAGCCTGGACAGGGGTGGCACAGATACGCAGTATTTT.

This clone was seen only once. V and J are TRBV29-1 and TRBJ1-5; 7 positions match TRBD1. The J segment lost 6 bases and the V segment lost 5 bases, leaving 7 bases of the junction unmatched. CDR3 length: 13 amino acids. From germline, CDR1 is SQVTM and CDR2 ANQGSEA. CDR3 region: CSVSQGESQPQHF. Written as DNA, the CDR3 is TGCAGCGTTTCCCAGGGGGAGAGTCAGCCCCAGCATTTT.